Sequencing of this T cell receptor (beta chain) was carried out in a study of OX40 agonist ivuxolimab in advanced cancers. Study-wide context: Patients achieving partial responses numbered three: one hepatocellular carcinoma case and two cutaneous melanoma cases.

The germline V gene has CDR1 SEHNR and CDR2 FQNEAQ (reference sequence). The CDR3 extends over 13 amino acids. V gave up 1 base and J gave up 6 bases, with 8 bases separating them. The data were produced by immunoSEQ multiplex PCR, yet TCRdb's version contains in-frame clones alone and is incomplete. The sample has about 26,000 clones, about nine tenths seen once. This receptor was obtained from an adult with an advanced solid tumor such as melanoma, head and neck, liver or kidney cancer. V and J are TRBV7-9 and TRBJ2-3, with D possibly being TRBD1 (5 bases). The sequencing used CD4+ or CD8+ T cells sorted from blood, collected in a trial of the OX40 agonist ivuxolimab. The CDR3 DNA is TGTGCCAGCAGCTTAGGGGGCGCGGATACGCAGTATTTT. Its protein product is CASSLGGADTQYF.